Listed here is a single T cell receptor beta chain. Antigen specificity is unknown. This sample stems from a study of shared clonotypes between healthy human individuals. Notes on the study in general: Naive subsets usually exceeded memory subsets in estimated richness.

This was a deep-level run. For every subset, genomic DNA was evenly distributed across several immunoSEQ plates. The repertoire was sequenced with immunoSEQ multiplex PCR; TCRdb's copy has only in-frame clones and lacks some. The sample has about 2.1 million clones, around 95% seen once. Naive CD8 cells lacked CD45RO and underwent positive selection for CCR7, leaving out terminally differentiated effector memory CD45RA+ cells. None of the donors, who were healthy HIV-negative adults, had recently had acute infections or vaccinations. What was sequenced was naive CD8+ T cells from PBMCs. This TCR was sampled from a man between 18 and 35 years old in good health. Some clones in this sample may be carry-over from other donors' samples.

Written as DNA, the CDR3 is TGTGCCAGCAGCCCCCCCGGGGCGGGGGGGACGGTGAGGGCCAATGAGCAGTTCTTC. Translation gives CASSPPGAGGTVRANEQFF. The chain carries TRBV21-1 and TRBJ2-1; whether TRBD2, the table's D call, matches the DNA was not checked. TRBV21-1 is designated a pseudogene. This CDR3 is built from 19 residues.